Each of the 25 T cell receptor beta chains below was sequenced from the same sample in a study of T cell repertoires in cytomegalovirus infection. TCRdb called the reads again in MiXCR, with one record for every CDR3 protein. The sample contains over 150,000 distinct CDR3 sequences, about 17% of which appear only once. What was sequenced was CD8+ T cells from PBMCs. These receptors all stem from a human donor in good health (CMV status not recorded). Some clones in this sample may be carry-over from other donors' samples.

The chain couples TRBV6-5 to TRBJ1-1, with D unclear. The V end lost 2 bases, the J end lost 0 bases, and 4 bases lay between the germline ends. Germline V gene data show CDR1 as MNHEY and CDR2 as SVGAGI. CDR3 length: 13 residues. The CDR3 DNA follows: TGTGCCAGCAGTTACGTGATGAACACTGAAGCTTTCTTT. Its protein product is CASSYVMNTEAFF.

The chain couples TRBV28 to TRBJ1-4; 12 bases agree with TRBD1. The ends lost 3 bases at V and 10 bases at J; junction bases unmatched: 9. Germline CDR1 reads MDHEN; CDR2 reads SYDVKM. The CDR3 spans 16 residues. In DNA, the CDR3 is TGTGCCAGCAGTTTGGGACAGGGGGCGCGGTCTTCAAAACTGTTTTTT. Residues: CASSLGQGARSSKLFF.

The CDR3 loop reads CASSQGRLLNTEAFF. The CDR3 nucleotides are TGCGCCAGCAGCCAAGGAAGGTTGTTAAACACTGAAGCTTTCTTT. V is TRBV4-3 and J is TRBJ1-1, with D hard to call. V gave up 1 base and J gave up 2 bases, with 11 bases separating them. CDR1 and CDR2 (germline): LGHNA, YSLEER. The CDR3 has 15 amino acids.

The genes are TRBV5-1 and TRBJ1-1; TRBD1 might be the D (5 bases). The ends were cut back, 0 bases at V and 0 bases at J, with 18 bases in the middle. The CDR3 is 18 amino acids. Germline CDR1 reads SGHRS; CDR2 reads YFSETQ. CDR3 amino acids: CASSLGTQWGVLNTEAFF. Written as DNA, the CDR3 is TGCGCCAGCAGCTTGGGGACTCAGTGGGGGGTCCTGAACACTGAAGCTTTCTTT.

The chain joins TRBV9 to TRBJ1-1, with D hard to call. The V gene's germline CDR1 is SGDLS and CDR2 YYNGEE. Trimming removed 4 bases from V and 4 bases from J, with 11 bases in between. The CDR3 runs 13 residues. The CDR3 coding sequence is TGTGCCAGCAGCCCTCCGGGGTCCACTGAAGCTTTCTTT. It translates to CASSPPGSTEAFF.

This chain joins TRBV12-3 or TRBV12-4 and TRBJ1-5; TRBD1 is a possible D gene (6 bases). V was trimmed by 5 bases and J by 0 bases, leaving 11 bases between them. The CDR3 is 15 amino acids. CDR3: CASSDRTYSNQPQHF. The CDR3 nucleotides are TGTGCCAGCAGTGACAGGACCTATAGCAATCAGCCCCAGCATTTT.

This chain connects TRBV7-6 to TRBJ1-2, with 8 nucleotides matching TRBD1. Unmatched junction bases numbered 8, after V lost 4 bases and J lost 4 bases. CDR3 length equals 15 residues. The V gene's germline CDR1 is SGHVS and CDR2 FNYEAQ. In DNA form, the CDR3 reads TGTGCCAGCAGCTCCGGACAGGGAGAGGGCTATGGCTACACCTTC. This codes for CASSSGQGEGYGYTF.

This sequence joins TRBV14 and TRBJ2-4, with D possibly matching TRBD2 (5 bases). The ends were cut back, 1 base at V and 4 bases at J, with 8 bases in the middle. The CDR3 spans 14 residues. Germline V CDR1 and CDR2: SGHDN, FVKESK. The CDR3 is CASSQVTGKNIQYF. For the CDR3, the DNA is TGTGCCAGCAGCCAAGTGACGGGAAAAAACATTCAGTACTTC.

The chain employs TRBV6-2 or TRBV6-3 and TRBJ1-1; a possible D gene is TRBD1 (5 bases). Germline V gene sequence: CDR1 MNHEY, CDR2 SVGEGT. Trimming took off 5 bases at V and 4 bases at J, with 14 bases between the two ends. The CDR3 totals 14 residues. The CDR3 protein is CASSPGTESTEAFF. As DNA, the CDR3 is TGTGCCAGCAGTCCAGGGACGGAGAGCACTGAAGCTTTCTTT.

In this sample, this clonotype turned up a few times. The chain recombines TRBV6-6 with TRBJ2-1, with 8 bases identical to TRBD2. Germline V gene sequence: CDR1 MNHNY, CDR2 SVGAGI (reference sequence). The ends lost 7 bases at V and 6 bases at J; junction bases unmatched: 11. This CDR3 is 15 amino acids long. The CDR3: CASTTRGGSLNEQFF. In DNA, the CDR3 is TGTGCCAGCACCACCCGGGGGGGATCGCTCAATGAGCAGTTCTTC.

This clonotype came up many times. V gene TRBV7-2 combines with J gene TRBJ2-3, with D unresolved. Germline values: CDR1 SGHTA, CDR2 FQGNSA. Deletions cut 2 bases from V and 2 bases from J, with 11 bases between. The CDR3 is 15 residues long. The CDR3 region has the DNA TGTGCCAGCAGCTTATGGACCGCCTTCACAGATACGCAGTATTTT. This translates into CASSLWTAFTDTQYF. Filled out from reference TRBV7-2 and TRBJ2-3, the complete variable domain reads GAGVSQSPSNKVTEKGKDVELRCDPISGHTALYWYRQSLGQGLEFLIYFQGNSAPDKSGLPSDRFSAERTGGSVSTLTIQRTQQEDSAVYLCASSLWTAFTDTQYFGPGTRLTVL.

The chain has TRBV27 and TRBJ2-3; no clear D. This CDR3 region has 14 residues. The V end was cut by 6 bases, the J end by 2 bases, with 12 bases between. Germline assignment: CDR1 MNHEY and CDR2 SMNVEV (reference sequence). DNA for the CDR3: TGTGCCAGCAGCTTCCATCCAGCCACAGATACGCAGTATTTT. The encoded protein is CASSFHPATDTQYF.

This clonotype showed up just a few times. The chain has TRBV15 and TRBJ2-1; TRBD2 agrees at 8 bases. The junction had 6 bases not matched to a gene; V was cut back by 0 bases and J by 2 bases. The CDR3 loop spans 17 amino acids. Germline V gene lookup returns CDR1 LNHNV and CDR2 YYDKDF (reference sequence). The CDR3 nucleotides are TGTGCCACCAGCAGAGATCTCTCGGGGGGGCCCTACAATGAGCAGTTCTTC. As protein: CATSRDLSGGPYNEQFF.

This clonotype was counted many times. V gene TRBV28 combines with J gene TRBJ2-7; D is unclear. In germline, CDR1 is MDHEN, CDR2 SYDVKM. The CDR3 totals 12 residues. Trimming shortened V by 6 bases and J by 3 bases, and 9 bases separated the two germline ends. The CDR3 coding sequence is TGTGCCAGCAGCCTATATAGCTACGAGCAGTACTTC. It encodes CASSLYSYEQYF.

Worth noting for this clonotype: This may stem from a read error, because a much larger clone lies one nucleotide away. V and J are TRBV7-8 and TRBJ2-3; 12 bases agree with TRBD2. The V gene's germline CDR1 is SGHVS and CDR2 FQNEAQ. The CDR3 loop spans 16 amino acids. The CDR3 region is CDSSLASGGGPDTQYF. CDR3 bases: TGTGACAGCAGCTTAGCTAGCGGGGGGGGACCAGATACGCAGTATTTT.

The rearrangement uses TRBV6-6 and TRBJ1-2; D uncertain. V lost 2 bases and J 1 base, leaving 8 bases between the germline ends. Germline CDR1 is MNHNY and CDR2 is SVGAGI (reference sequence). The length of the CDR3 is 14 residues. CDR3 DNA sequence: TGTGCCAGCAGTTACGAAGGGCTTAACTATGGCTACACCTTC. Its translation is CASSYEGLNYGYTF.

This clonotype was seen only a few times. The chain employs TRBV13 and TRBJ2-7; possible D gene TRBD2, 5 bases. Trimming removed 1 base at V and 9 bases at J, with 7 bases between. Germline V gives CDR1 PRHDT, CDR2 FYEKMQ (reference sequence). The CDR3 is made up of 11 amino acids. The CDR3 DNA follows: TGTGCCAGCAGCTTAGAAGGACTGCAGTACTTC. This translates into CASSLEGLQYF.

This clonotype was recorded many times. The gene calls are TRBV7-2 and TRBJ1-1; D is unclear. Trimming pared 1 base from V and 1 base from J, leaving 7 bases between. The V gene's germline CDR1 is SGHTA and CDR2 FQGNSA. The CDR3 length is 14 residues. The CDR3 here is CASSLDSPNTEAFF. In DNA form, the CDR3 reads TGTGCCAGCAGCTTAGATTCCCCGAACACTGAAGCTTTCTTT. Full variable domain (outside the CDR3, taken from reference TRBV7-2 and TRBJ1-1): GAGVSQSPSNKVTEKGKDVELRCDPISGHTALYWYRQSLGQGLEFLIYFQGNSAPDKSGLPSDRFSAERTGGSVSTLTIQRTQQEDSAVYLCASSLDSPNTEAFFGQGTRLTVV.

This clonotype was recorded a few times. This chain joins TRBV6-5 and TRBJ1-1; TRBD1 matches at 7 bases. Unmatched junction bases numbered 4, after V lost 10 bases and J lost 5 bases. In germline, CDR1 is MNHEY, CDR2 SVGAGI. This CDR3 comprises 11 residues. The CDR3 region has the DNA TGTGCCACTCTCAGGGGGACTGAAGCTTTCTTT. It encodes CATLRGTEAFF.

The V call is TRBV7-2, the J call TRBJ1-6; 8 bases are shared with TRBD1. CDR3 length: 15 residues. With 5 bases clipped from V and 7 bases from J, the junction kept 7 bases outside the gene matches. Looked up from germline, CDR1 is SGHTA and CDR2 is FQGNSA. CDR3 sequence: CASSHRTGLNSPLHF. The DNA of the CDR3 is TGTGCCAGCAGCCATCGGACAGGGTTAAATTCACCCCTCCACTTT.

As to this clonotype: Germline and junction disagree at one end, which may indicate a read error. J is TRBJ1-1 and V is TRBV5-4; D not resolved. The CDR3 sequence is 11 residues long. Per germline, CDR1 SGHNT and CDR2 YYREEE (reference sequence). DNA of the CDR3: TGTGTCAGCAGCTTGCACACTGAAGCTTTCTTT. This codes for CVSSLHTEAFF.

The chain combines TRBV20-1 with TRBJ2-1, with 9 bases identical to TRBD2. Germline V gives CDR1 DFQATT, CDR2 SNEGSKA (reference sequence). Losses at the gene ends were 5 bases for V and 4 bases for J; bases not matched to a gene: 6. The CDR3 spans 14 residues. The CDR3 sequence is CSAHSGGSYNEQFF. CDR3 DNA sequence: TGCAGTGCTCACAGCGGGGGGTCTTACAATGAGCAGTTCTTC.

This clonotype was recorded a few times. The chain joins TRBV10-3 to TRBJ1-5, with no clear D. Germline CDR1 and CDR2: ENHRY and SYGVKD. V was pared by 3 bases and J by 0 bases, with 9 bases between. This CDR3 contains 15 residues. Written as DNA, the CDR3 is TGTGCCATCAGTGAAGGTGGATATAGCAATCAGCCCCAGCATTTT. Protein product: CAISEGGYSNQPQHF.

This clonotype was counted only a few times. The chain uses TRBV24-1 and TRBJ2-1, with TRBD2 as a possible D gene (7 bases). This CDR3 has 15 amino acids. Trimming removed 9 bases from V and 3 bases from J, with 17 bases in between. Germline assignment: CDR1 KGHDR and CDR2 SFDVKD. The CDR3 region is CATSEGGANYNEQFF. DNA for the CDR3: TGTGCCACCTCGGAAGGGGGGGCCAACTACAATGAGCAGTTCTTC.

This clonotype was observed many times. J is TRBJ1-1 and V is TRBV7-2; no clear D. Germline CDR1 is SGHTA and CDR2 is FQGNSA. This CDR3 contains 14 residues. V was trimmed by 6 bases and J by 0 bases, leaving 11 bases between them. The CDR3 DNA follows: TGTGCCAGCAGTTTAAGGCAACTGAACACTGAAGCTTTCTTT. Amino acids: CASSLRQLNTEAFF. Complete variable domain (other parts from reference TRBV7-2 and TRBJ1-1): GAGVSQSPSNKVTEKGKDVELRCDPISGHTALYWYRQSLGQGLEFLIYFQGNSAPDKSGLPSDRFSAERTGGSVSTLTIQRTQQEDSAVYLCASSLRQLNTEAFFGQGTRLTVV.